The table lists the clone carrying this T cell receptor beta chain with a few counts. What it binds is unknown. The sample belongs to a study of T cell repertoires in cytomegalovirus infection. Study summary: HLA-C-restricted CMV epitopes, recently identified, and well-studied HLA-B-restricted ones were used by the study. CMV infection plus the matching HLA type was flagged by public TCR beta signatures.

Germline V gene lookup returns CDR1 DFQATT and CDR2 SNEGSKA (reference sequence). The CDR3 totals 14 residues. The V and J ends lost 6 bases and 2 bases respectively, with 17 bases between them. TCRdb called the reads again in MiXCR, with one record for every CDR3 protein. The data hold a few hundred thousand distinct CDR3 sequences, with roughly 42% observed a single time. Notes on the study in general: Ex vivo responses were dominated by HLA-C-restricted CMV-specific TCR beta clonotypes. The cumulative frequency of public TCR beta families identified carriers of CMV plus the relevant HLA.

The genes are TRBV20-1 and TRBJ2-7; D unresolved. Sample: cultured PBMCs, taken from culture after CMV antigen stimulation. This sequence was found in a human donor in good health (CMV status not recorded). Some clones in this sample may be carry-over from other donors' samples. The CDR3 sequence: CSAQDSRGAYEQYF. In DNA form, the CDR3 reads TGCAGTGCCCAAGACTCTCGTGGGGCCTACGAGCAGTACTTC.